The 3 T cell receptor beta chains given below trace back to one sample, sequenced in a study of T cells expressing NK-cell markers. TCRdb reworked the 5' RACE reads into one entry per CDR3 protein, no DNA. The sample's table shows 300,000 to 450,000 distinct CDR3 sequences. The sequenced sample was blood T cells: a sorted CD56 or NKG2C T cell subset, CD4+ or CD8+ T cells, or bulk PBMC T cells (not recorded which). These TCRs come from a man aged 18 to 70 in good health.

The chain combines TRBV5-1 with TRBJ1-6; the TCRdb D gene call, TRBD1, has no DNA to confirm it. The CDR3 runs 14 residues. Germline CDR1 is SGHRS and CDR2 is YFSETQ. The CDR3 sequence is CASSLGDRYSPLHF.

V and J are TRBV7-9 and TRBJ2-7; TCRdb's assignment of TRBD2 cannot be checked, as there is no DNA. Germline CDR1 reads SEHNR; CDR2 reads FQNEAQ (reference sequence). The CDR3 is made up of 15 amino acids. CDR3 protein: CASSLGQSPSYEQYF.

V gene TRBV5-5 combines with J gene TRBJ2-5; TCRdb gives TRBD1 as the D gene, but with no DNA this cannot be confirmed. Germline-derived CDR1 and CDR2 are SGHKS and YYEKEE (reference sequence). There are 15 residues in the CDR3. This CDR3 reads CASSKSGGLQETQYF.